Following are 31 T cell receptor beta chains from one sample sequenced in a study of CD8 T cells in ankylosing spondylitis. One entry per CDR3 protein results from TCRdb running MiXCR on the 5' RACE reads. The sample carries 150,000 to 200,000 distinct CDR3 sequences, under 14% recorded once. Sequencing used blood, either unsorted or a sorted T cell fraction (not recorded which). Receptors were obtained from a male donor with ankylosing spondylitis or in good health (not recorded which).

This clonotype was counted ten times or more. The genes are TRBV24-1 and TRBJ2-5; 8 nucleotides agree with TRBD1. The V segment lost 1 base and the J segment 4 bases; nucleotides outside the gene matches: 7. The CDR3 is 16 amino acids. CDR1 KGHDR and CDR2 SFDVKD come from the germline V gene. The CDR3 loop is CATSDFRTGKGETQYF. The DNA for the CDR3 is TGTGCCACCAGTGATTTCCGGACAGGGAAGGGAGAGACCCAGTACTTC.

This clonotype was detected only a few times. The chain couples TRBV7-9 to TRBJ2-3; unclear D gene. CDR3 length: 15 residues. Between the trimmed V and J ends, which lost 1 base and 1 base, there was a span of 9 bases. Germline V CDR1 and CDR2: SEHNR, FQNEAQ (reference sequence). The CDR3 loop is CASSLGDSRTDTQYF. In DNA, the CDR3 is TGTGCCAGCAGCTTAGGGGATTCTCGCACAGATACGCAGTATTTT.

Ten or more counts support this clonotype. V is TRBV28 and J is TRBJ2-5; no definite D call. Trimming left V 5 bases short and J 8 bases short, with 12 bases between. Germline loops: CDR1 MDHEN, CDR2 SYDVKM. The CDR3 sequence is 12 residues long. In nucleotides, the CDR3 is TGTGCCAGCAGTGCCCTACGAATTACCCAGTACTTC. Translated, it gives CASSALRITQYF.

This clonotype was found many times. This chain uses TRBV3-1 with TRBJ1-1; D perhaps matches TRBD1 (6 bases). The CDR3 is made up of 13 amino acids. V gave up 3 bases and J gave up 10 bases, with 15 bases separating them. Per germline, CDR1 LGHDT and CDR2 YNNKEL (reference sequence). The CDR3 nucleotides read TGTGCCAGCAGCCAGGGTGGGCAGGGGACAGCTTTCTTT. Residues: CASSQGGQGTAFF. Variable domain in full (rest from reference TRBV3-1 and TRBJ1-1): DTAVSQTPKYLVTQMGNDKSIKCEQNLGHDTMYWYKQDSKKFLKIMFSYNNKELIINETVPNRFSPKSPDKAHLNLHINSLELGDSAVYFCASSQGGQGTAFFGQGTRLTVV.

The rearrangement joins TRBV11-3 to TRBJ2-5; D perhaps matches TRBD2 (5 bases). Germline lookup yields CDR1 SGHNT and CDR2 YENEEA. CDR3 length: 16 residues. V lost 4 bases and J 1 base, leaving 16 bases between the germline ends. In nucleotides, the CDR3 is TGTGCCAGCAGCTCCGGAACGAGGGCCCTCCAAGAGACCCAGTACTTC. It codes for CASSSGTRALQETQYF.

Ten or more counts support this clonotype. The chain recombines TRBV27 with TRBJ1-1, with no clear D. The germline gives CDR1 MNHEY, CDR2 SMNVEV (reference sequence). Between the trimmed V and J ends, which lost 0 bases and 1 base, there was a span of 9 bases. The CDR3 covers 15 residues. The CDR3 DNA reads TGTGCCAGCAGTTTATCGAAGACGGCGAACACTGAAGCTTTCTTT. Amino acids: CASSLSKTANTEAFF.

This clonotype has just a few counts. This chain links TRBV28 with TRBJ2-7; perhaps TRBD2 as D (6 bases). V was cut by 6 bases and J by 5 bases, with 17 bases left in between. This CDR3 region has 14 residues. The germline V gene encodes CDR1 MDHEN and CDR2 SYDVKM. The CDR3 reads CASRGGGERNEQYF. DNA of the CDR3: TGTGCCAGCAGAGGAGGAGGGGAGAGGAACGAGCAGTACTTC.

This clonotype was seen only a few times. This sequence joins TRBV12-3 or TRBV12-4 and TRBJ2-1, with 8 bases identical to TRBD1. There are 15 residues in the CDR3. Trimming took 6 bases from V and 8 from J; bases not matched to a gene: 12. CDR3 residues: CASSPRRDRTDEQFF. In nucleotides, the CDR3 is TGTGCCAGCAGCCCAAGGCGGGACAGGACTGATGAGCAGTTCTTC.

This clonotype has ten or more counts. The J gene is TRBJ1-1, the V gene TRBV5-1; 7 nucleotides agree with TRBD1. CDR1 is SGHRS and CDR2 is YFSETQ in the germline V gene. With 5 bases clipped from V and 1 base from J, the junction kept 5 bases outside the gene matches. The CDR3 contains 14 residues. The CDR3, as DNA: TGCGCCAGCAGGCTCGACAGGGAGAACACTGAAGCTTTCTTT. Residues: CASRLDRENTEAFF.

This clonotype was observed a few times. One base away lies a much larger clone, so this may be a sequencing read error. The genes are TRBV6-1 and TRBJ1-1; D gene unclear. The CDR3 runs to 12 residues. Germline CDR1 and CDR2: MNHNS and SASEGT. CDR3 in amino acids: CVSSESSTEAFF. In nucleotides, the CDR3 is TGTGTCAGCAGTGAAAGCAGCACTGAAGCTTTCTTT.

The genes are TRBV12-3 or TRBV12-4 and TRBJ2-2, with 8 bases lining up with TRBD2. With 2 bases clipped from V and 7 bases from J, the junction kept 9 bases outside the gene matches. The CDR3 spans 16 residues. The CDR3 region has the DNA TGTGCCAGCAGTTTATCGGACGGGAGGGGAGTCGGGGAGCTGTTTTTT. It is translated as CASSLSDGRGVGELFF.

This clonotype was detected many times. The chain's CDR3 is CASSLGGGRSYNEQFF. Here the CDR3 DNA reads TGTGCCAGCAGCTTAGGAGGCGGGAGATCCTACAATGAGCAGTTCTTC. The rearrangement joins TRBV7-9 to TRBJ2-1; 7 bases align to TRBD2. J gave up 1 base and V 1 base, and 4 bases lay outside the gene matches. The CDR3 is 16 amino acids. Germline-derived CDR1 and CDR2 are SEHNR and FQNEAQ (reference sequence).

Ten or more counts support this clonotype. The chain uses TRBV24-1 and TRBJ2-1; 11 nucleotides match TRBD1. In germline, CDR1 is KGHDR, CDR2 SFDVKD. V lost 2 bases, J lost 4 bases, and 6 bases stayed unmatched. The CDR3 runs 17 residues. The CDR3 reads CATSDSPGQGVYNEQFF. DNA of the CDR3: TGTGCCACCAGTGATTCTCCGGGACAGGGGGTTTACAATGAGCAGTTCTTC.

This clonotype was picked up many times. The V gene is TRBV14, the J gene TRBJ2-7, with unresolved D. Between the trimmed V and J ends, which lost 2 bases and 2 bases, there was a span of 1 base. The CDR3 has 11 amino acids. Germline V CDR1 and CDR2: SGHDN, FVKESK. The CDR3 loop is CASSQTYEQYF. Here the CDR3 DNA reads TGTGCCAGCAGCCAAACCTACGAGCAGTACTTC.

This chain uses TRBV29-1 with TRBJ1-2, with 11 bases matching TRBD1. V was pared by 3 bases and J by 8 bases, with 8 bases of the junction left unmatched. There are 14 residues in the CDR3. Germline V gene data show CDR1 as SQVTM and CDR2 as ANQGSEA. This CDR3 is CSVDSRGQGEGYTF. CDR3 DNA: TGCAGCGTTGACTCCAGGGGACAGGGGGAAGGCTACACCTTC.

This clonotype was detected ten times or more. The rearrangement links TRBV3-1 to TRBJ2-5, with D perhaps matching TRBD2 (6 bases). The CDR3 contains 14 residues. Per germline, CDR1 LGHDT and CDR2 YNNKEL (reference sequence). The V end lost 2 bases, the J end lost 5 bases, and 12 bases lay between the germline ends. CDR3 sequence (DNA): TGTGCCAGCAGCCAAACCGGGACTGTGGAGACCCAGTACTTC. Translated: CASSQTGTVETQYF.

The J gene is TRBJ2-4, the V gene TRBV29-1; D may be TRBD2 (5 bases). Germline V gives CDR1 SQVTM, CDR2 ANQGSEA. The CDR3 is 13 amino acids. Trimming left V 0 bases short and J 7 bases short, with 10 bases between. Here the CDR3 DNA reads TGCAGCGTTGAAGAAATCGCGGGTAACATTCAGTACTTC. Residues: CSVEEIAGNIQYF.

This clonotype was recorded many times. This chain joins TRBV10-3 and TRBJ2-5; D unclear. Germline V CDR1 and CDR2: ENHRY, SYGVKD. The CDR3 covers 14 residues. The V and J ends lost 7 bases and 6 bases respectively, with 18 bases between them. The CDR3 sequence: CAIKSGEGDQTQYF. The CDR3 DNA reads TGTGCCATCAAATCGGGCGAAGGAGATCAGACCCAGTACTTC.

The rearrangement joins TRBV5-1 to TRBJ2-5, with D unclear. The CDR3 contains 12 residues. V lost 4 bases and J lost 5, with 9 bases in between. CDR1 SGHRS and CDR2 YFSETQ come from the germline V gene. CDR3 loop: CASSDMKETQYF. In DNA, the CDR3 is TGCGCCAGCAGCGACATGAAGGAGACCCAGTACTTC.

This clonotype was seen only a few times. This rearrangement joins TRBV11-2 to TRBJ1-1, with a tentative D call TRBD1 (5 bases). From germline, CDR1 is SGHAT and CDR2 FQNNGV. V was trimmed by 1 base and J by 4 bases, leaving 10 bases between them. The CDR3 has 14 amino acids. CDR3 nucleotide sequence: TGTGCCAGCAGCTTAGGTCTCGGGGGCACTGAAGCTTTCTTT. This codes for CASSLGLGGTEAFF.

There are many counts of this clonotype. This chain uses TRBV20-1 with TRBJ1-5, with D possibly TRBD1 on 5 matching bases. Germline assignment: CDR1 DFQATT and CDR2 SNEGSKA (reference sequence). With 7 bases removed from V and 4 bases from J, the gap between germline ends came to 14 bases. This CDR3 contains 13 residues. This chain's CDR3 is CSGSSDSNQPQHF. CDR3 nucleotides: TGCAGTGGGTCCTCCGACAGTAATCAGCCCCAGCATTTT.

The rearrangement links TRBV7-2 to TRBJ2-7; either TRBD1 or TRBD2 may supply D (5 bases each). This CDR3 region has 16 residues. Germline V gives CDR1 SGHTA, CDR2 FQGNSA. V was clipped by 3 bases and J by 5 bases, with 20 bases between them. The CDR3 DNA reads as TGTGCCAGCAGCTTGGGGCCTCCGGGGAGCGTCAACGAGCAGTACTTC. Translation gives CASSLGPPGSVNEQYF.

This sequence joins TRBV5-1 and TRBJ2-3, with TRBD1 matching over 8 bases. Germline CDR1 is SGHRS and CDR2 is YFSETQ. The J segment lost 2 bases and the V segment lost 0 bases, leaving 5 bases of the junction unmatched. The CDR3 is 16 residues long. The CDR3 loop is CASSLVDRGDTDTQYF. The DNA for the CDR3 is TGCGCCAGCAGCTTGGTAGACAGGGGAGACACAGATACGCAGTATTTT.

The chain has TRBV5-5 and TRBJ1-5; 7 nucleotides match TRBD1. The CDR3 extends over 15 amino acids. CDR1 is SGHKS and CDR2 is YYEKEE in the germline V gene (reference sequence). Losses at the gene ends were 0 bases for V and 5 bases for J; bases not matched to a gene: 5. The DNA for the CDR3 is TGTGCCAGCAGCTTGGGGGATACAGGGGATCAGCCCCAGCATTTT. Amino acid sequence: CASSLGDTGDQPQHF.

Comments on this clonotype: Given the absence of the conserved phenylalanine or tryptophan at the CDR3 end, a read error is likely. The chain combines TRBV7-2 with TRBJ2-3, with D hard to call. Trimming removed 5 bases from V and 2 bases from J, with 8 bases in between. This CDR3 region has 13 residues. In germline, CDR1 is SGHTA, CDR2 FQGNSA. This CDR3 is CASSPPATDTQYL. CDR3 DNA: TGTGCCAGCAGCCCCCCAGCCACAGATACGCAGTATCTT.

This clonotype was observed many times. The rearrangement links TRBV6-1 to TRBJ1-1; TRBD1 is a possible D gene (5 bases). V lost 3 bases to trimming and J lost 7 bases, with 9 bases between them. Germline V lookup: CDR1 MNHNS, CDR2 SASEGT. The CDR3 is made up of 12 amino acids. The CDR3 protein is CASSDPGFEAFF. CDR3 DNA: TGTGCCAGCAGTGACCCAGGGTTTGAAGCTTTCTTT.

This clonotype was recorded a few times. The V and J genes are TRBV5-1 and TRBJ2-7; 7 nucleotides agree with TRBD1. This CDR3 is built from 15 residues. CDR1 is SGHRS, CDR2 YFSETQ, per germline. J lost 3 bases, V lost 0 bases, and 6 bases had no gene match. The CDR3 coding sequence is TGCGCCAGCAGCTTGGAGCCAGGGGGATACTACGAGCAGTACTTC. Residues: CASSLEPGGYYEQYF.

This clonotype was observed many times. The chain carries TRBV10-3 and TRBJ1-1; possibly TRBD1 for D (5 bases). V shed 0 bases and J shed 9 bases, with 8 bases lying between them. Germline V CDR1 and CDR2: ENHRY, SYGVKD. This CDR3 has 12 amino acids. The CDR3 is CAISESDMKAFF. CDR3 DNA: TGTGCCATCAGTGAGTCGGACATGAAAGCTTTCTTT.

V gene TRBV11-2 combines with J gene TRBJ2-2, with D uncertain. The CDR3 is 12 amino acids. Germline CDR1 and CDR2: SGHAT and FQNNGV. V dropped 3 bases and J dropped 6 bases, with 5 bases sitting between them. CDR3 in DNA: TGTGCCAGCAGCTTTCCCCCCGGGGAGCTGTTTTTT. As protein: CASSFPPGELFF.

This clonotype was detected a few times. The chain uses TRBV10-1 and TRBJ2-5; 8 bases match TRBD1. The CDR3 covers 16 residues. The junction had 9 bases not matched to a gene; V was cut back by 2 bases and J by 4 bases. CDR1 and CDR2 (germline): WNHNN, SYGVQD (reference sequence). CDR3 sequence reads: CASSEGLTGDGETQYF. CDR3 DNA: TGCGCCAGCAGTGAGGGGTTGACAGGGGACGGAGAGACCCAGTACTTC.

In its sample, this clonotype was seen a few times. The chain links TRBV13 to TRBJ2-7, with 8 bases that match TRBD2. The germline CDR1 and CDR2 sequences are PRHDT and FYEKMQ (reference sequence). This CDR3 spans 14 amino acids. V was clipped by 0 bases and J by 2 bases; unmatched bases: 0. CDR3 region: CASSLGLAAYEQYF. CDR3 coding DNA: TGTGCCAGCAGCTTAGGACTAGCGGCCTACGAGCAGTACTTC.